The T cell receptor (beta chain) under discussion was sequenced for a study of T cell clusters in autoimmune cytopenias. TRB was amplified from 250 ng of peripheral blood genomic DNA per sample. In terms of frequency, this clonotype is medium-sized. TRB rearrangements were amplified by touch-down multiplex PCR with mixed TRB-A/B primers. TCRdb reprocessed the multiplex PCR reads and keeps a single row for each CDR3 protein, giving no DNA. The sample is made up of 8,800 or so distinct CDR3 sequences, and the top ten hold 4% to 5% of it. Germline CDR1 ENHRY, CDR2 SYGVKD. The CDR3 consists of 13 residues.

The sequence derives from a human donor with an autoimmune cytopenia or autoimmune hepatitis (not recorded which). Sequenced: peripheral blood. The chain couples TRBV10-3 to TRBJ1-4. CDR3 sequence: CAIKGTDLEKLFF.